This paragraph reports one T cell receptor (beta chain). The time point was: cycle 4 day 1 (C4D1), after five to seven weeks of nivolumab. Every patient relapsed after autologous stem cell transplantation, and brentuximab vedotin exposure varied. The study purified CD4+ T cells from thawed PBMCs using magnetic negative selection. Complete response, partial response or progressive disease constituted the best response categories observed. This record comes from a study of PD-1 blockade in classical Hodgkin lymphoma. TCRdb keeps only in-frame clones here, not all; method: immunoSEQ multiplex PCR. The data hold about 27,000 clones, with 75% to 90% observed a single time. Germline V gene lookup returns CDR1 SGHRS and CDR2 YFSETQ. The CDR3 is made up of 17 amino acids. Trimming stripped 1 base from V and 1 base from J, with 17 bases between.

The chain couples TRBV5-1 to TRBJ1-1; D gene unclear. The receptor comes from a human donor with classical Hodgkin lymphoma. The material was CD4+ T cells from blood, obtained before the fourth cycle of nivolumab. The CDR3 sequence: CASSLNVRDLTNTEAFF. The CDR3 region has the DNA TGCGCCAGCAGCTTGAATGTCCGGGATTTAACGAACACTGAAGCTTTCTTT.